Below, 19 T cell receptor beta chains from the same sample are listed, as sequenced in a study of T cell responses to AZD1222 COVID-19 vaccine. The protocol was immunoSEQ multiplex PCR, while the TCRdb copy is restricted to in-frame clones and leaves out a portion. The sample gives more than 85,000 clones, around 93% of which show up once; around 6.9% is in the top ten. The sample here was peripheral blood, taken on day 0 of AZD1222 vaccination. Receptors were obtained from an adult in good health.

This CDR3 reads CASSLSGRATDTQYF. DNA of the CDR3: TGTGCCAGCAGCTTGAGCGGGAGGGCCACAGATACGCAGTATTTT. The chain links TRBV7-9 to TRBJ2-3, with 10 nucleotides matching TRBD2. The germline V gene encodes CDR1 SEHNR and CDR2 FQNEAQ (reference sequence). Trimming took 3 bases from V and 2 from J; bases not matched to a gene: 2. This CDR3 comprises 15 residues.

The V and J genes are TRBV19 and TRBJ2-3; 9 positions match TRBD2. Germline V lookup: CDR1 LNHDA, CDR2 SQIVND (reference sequence). The ends lost 5 bases at V and 5 bases at J; junction bases unmatched: 8. The CDR3 totals 15 residues. The DNA of the CDR3 is TGTGCCAGTAGTTCAAGGCGGGAGGGCCGAGATACGCAGTATTTT. Translating it yields CASSSRREGRDTQYF.

J is TRBJ2-1 and V is TRBV7-7; 11 nucleotides match TRBD2. In germline, CDR1 is SSHAT, CDR2 FNYEAQ (reference sequence). The CDR3 sequence is 15 residues long. In DNA, the CDR3 is TGTGCTAGCGGACCACTAGCGGGAGTATACAATGAGCAGTTCTTC. Translating it yields CASGPLAGVYNEQFF.

This chain links TRBV4-2 with TRBJ1-4; D is unclear. The CDR3 has 13 amino acids. V dropped 4 bases and J dropped 4 bases, with 7 bases sitting between them. Germline V gene sequence: CDR1 LGHNA, CDR2 YNFKEQ. Here the CDR3 DNA reads TGTGCCAGCAGCCCTAGGGTTAATGAAAAACTGTTTTTT. This translates into CASSPRVNEKLFF.

The J gene is TRBJ2-7, the V gene TRBV28, with TRBD2 matching over 10 bases. The CDR3 extends over 19 amino acids. V dropped 6 bases and J dropped 6; count of bases not matched to a gene: 23. The V gene's germline CDR1 is MDHEN and CDR2 SYDVKM. The CDR3 nucleotides are TGTGCCAGCAGCCCCGGACTAGCGGACCTCAGGGGGCACCGTGTCGAGCAGTACTTC. This sequence encodes CASSPGLADLRGHRVEQYF.

In this sample, this clone turned up once. The chain uses TRBV12-3 or TRBV12-4 and TRBJ1-2, with TRBD1 matching 9 bases. The CDR3 runs to 13 residues. The junction had 6 bases not matched to a gene; V was cut back by 6 bases and J by 7 bases. The CDR3 nucleotides read TGTGCCAGCAGCACAGGGGGCTTCGGTGGCTACACCTTC. Translation: CASSTGGFGGYTF.

The chain uses TRBV5-5 and TRBJ2-7, with unresolved D. The CDR3 contains 12 residues. The germline V gene has CDR1 SGHKS and CDR2 YYEKEE (reference sequence). The V end lost 3 bases, the J end lost 4 bases, and 8 bases lay between the germline ends. The CDR3 DNA reads as TGTGCCAGCAGCTCCTCGGTATACGAGCAGTACTTC. This translates into CASSSSVYEQYF.

This sequence joins TRBV4-3 and TRBJ1-4; D is undetermined. CDR1 LGHNA and CDR2 YSLEER come from the germline V gene. CDR3 size: 13 residues. Trimming shortened V by 0 bases and J by 11 bases, and 10 bases separated the two germline ends. The CDR3: CASSQEARGKLFF. For the CDR3, the DNA is TGCGCCAGCAGCCAAGAAGCCAGAGGGAAACTGTTTTTT.

This clone was observed a single time. In DNA, the CDR3 is TGTGCCAGCAGTTTCCAACAGGGGGCGCGAAGTCAGCCCCAGCATTTT. Translated: CASSFQQGARSQPQHF. The rearrangement uses TRBV28 and TRBJ1-5; the match to TRBD1 covers 9 bases. The V and J ends lost 3 bases and 6 bases, in that order; junction bases with no gene match: 9. The CDR3 totals 16 residues. Looked up from germline, CDR1 is MDHEN and CDR2 is SYDVKM.

V gene TRBV27 combines with J gene TRBJ1-2; D remains ambiguous. Per germline, CDR1 MNHEY and CDR2 SMNVEV (reference sequence). This CDR3 is 15 amino acids long. V was cut by 4 bases and J by 4 bases, with 16 bases left in between. The CDR3: CASSSLQYPSYGYTF. The CDR3 DNA sequence: TGTGCCAGCAGTTCCCTACAATACCCCAGCTATGGCTACACCTTC.

This rearrangement joins TRBV19 to TRBJ1-3, with D hard to call. Trimming took 7 bases from V and 0 from J, leaving 13 bases between them. The germline CDR1 and CDR2 sequences are LNHDA and SQIVND (reference sequence). The length of the CDR3 is 15 residues. The CDR3 DNA follows: TGTGCCAGTATGAAGAGGGATATCTCTGGAAACACCATATATTTT. Translation: CASMKRDISGNTIYF.

The chain couples TRBV7-2 to TRBJ1-2; a possible D gene is TRBD1 (5 bases). The germline V gene encodes CDR1 SGHTA and CDR2 FQGNSA. CDR3 length: 14 residues. V was clipped by 0 bases and J by 3 bases, with 8 bases between them. This CDR3 is CASSLARGDYGYTF. The CDR3, as DNA: TGTGCCAGCAGCTTAGCGAGGGGTGACTATGGCTACACCTTC.

The chain recombines TRBV3-1 (or the pseudogene TRBV3-2) with TRBJ2-3; D not certain. The germline CDR1 and CDR2 sequences are LGHDT and YNNKEL (reference sequence). The CDR3 consists of 12 residues. Trimming shortened V by 5 bases and J by 3 bases, and 6 bases separated the two germline ends. CDR3 in amino acids: CASSVQTDTQYF. CDR3 nucleotides: TGTGCCAGCAGCGTACAGACAGATACGCAGTATTTT.

This chain joins TRBV5-1 and TRBJ2-3; D might be TRBD1 (6 bases). This CDR3 contains 13 residues. With 8 bases removed from V and 6 bases from J, the gap between germline ends came to 16 bases. CDR1 is SGHRS, CDR2 YFSETQ, per germline. As DNA, the CDR3 is TGCGCCAGTATAAGGGACACCGAGGATACGCAGTATTTT. Translated: CASIRDTEDTQYF.

J is TRBJ1-6 and V is TRBV11-2; 10 nucleotides agree with TRBD1. The CDR3 loop spans 14 amino acids. Germline CDR1 is SGHAT and CDR2 is FQNNGV. Trimming cost V 6 bases and J 8 bases; bases outside gene matches: 4. CDR3 coding DNA: TGTGCCAGCAGACTCGGGACAGGGGATTCACCCCTCCACTTT. Translating it yields CASRLGTGDSPLHF.

This chain links TRBV7-9 with TRBJ1-5; D gene unclear. CDR1 and CDR2 (germline): SEHNR, FQNEAQ (reference sequence). This CDR3 region has 14 residues. Trimming left V 1 base short and J 2 bases short, with 6 bases between. This CDR3 reads CASSLEWGNQPQHF. CDR3 sequence (DNA): TGTGCCAGCAGCTTAGAGTGGGGCAATCAGCCCCAGCATTTT. Supplemented by reference TRBV7-9 and TRBJ1-5, the full variable domain reads DTGVSQNPRHKITKRGQNVTFRCDPISEHNRLYWYRQTLGQGPEFLTYFQNEAQLEKSRLLSDRFSAERPKGSFSTLEIQRTEQGDSAMYLCASSLEWGNQPQHFGDGTRLSIL.

CDR3 amino acids: CASSLRSGRSGELFF. In DNA, the CDR3 is TGCGCCAGCAGCTTGAGGAGCGGACGATCCGGGGAGCTGTTTTTT. The chain joins TRBV5-1 to TRBJ2-2; possible D gene TRBD2, 5 bases. Germline V gene data show CDR1 as SGHRS and CDR2 as YFSETQ. V dropped 1 base and J dropped 6 bases, with 13 bases sitting between them. CDR3 length: 15 residues.

The chain is built from TRBV13 and TRBJ2-1; D is unresolved. CDR1 and CDR2 from the germline V gene are PRHDT and FYEKMQ (reference sequence). The V gene lost 0 bases and the J gene lost 6 bases, with 6 bases spanning the gap. CDR3 size: 13 residues. This CDR3 reads CASSLGTLNEQFF. The CDR3 coding sequence is TGTGCCAGCAGCTTAGGGACTCTCAATGAGCAGTTCTTC.

The chain carries TRBV5-4 and TRBJ2-1, with D uncertain. The CDR3 contains 16 residues. Germline CDR1 and CDR2: SGHNT and YYREEE (reference sequence). Trimming left V 2 bases short and J 0 bases short, with 12 bases between. The CDR3 nucleotides are TGTGCCAGCAGCTTCTCAAGGCCCAGCTCCTACAATGAGCAGTTCTTC. Translating gives CASSFSRPSSYNEQFF.